The sample holds a few counts of the clone carrying this TCR beta chain. The target antigen is unknown. The V and J ends lost 3 bases and 6 bases respectively, with 11 bases between them. Germline V CDR1 and CDR2: SGHVS, FQNEAQ. The CDR3 is 13 residues long. This sample is part of a study of a mutant IDH1 vaccine in newly diagnosed glioma. Study at large: Patients arrived already treated with radiotherapy, temozolomide, or both, most having had both.

The table came from immunoSEQ multiplex PCR; TCRdb's copy has only in-frame clones and leaves some out. The sample carries 45,000 to 50,000 clones, more than 75% recorded once. Time point specified: week 35, safety follow-up. Alongside topical imiquimod, each dose of vaccine comprised 300 ug of mutant IDH1 20-mer peptide. New WHO grade 3 or 4 IDH1-mutant, ATRX-lost astrocytomas were present in all donors. This clonotype was sampled from a woman between 40 and 55 years old with glioma. Sequencing used PBMCs, obtained from a glioma patient whose treatment included an IDH1 peptide vaccine. The rearrangement links TRBV7-8 to TRBJ2-5; perhaps TRBD2 as D (5 bases). The CDR3 reads CASSLEVVQTQYF. The DNA of the CDR3 is TGTGCCAGCAGCTTGGAGGTGGTCCAGACCCAGTACTTC.